Presented here are 2 T cell receptor beta chains from one specimen sequenced in a study of blood T cell repertoires in COVID-19. Clones were sequenced by immunoSEQ multiplex PCR, and TCRdb holds only the in-frame ones, with some missing. This table has 200,000 to 250,000 clones, 70% to 90% appearing once. Sequences were obtained from peripheral blood. These receptors originate from a woman in her late teens or twenties who had recovered from COVID-19.

The chain couples TRBV5-1 to TRBJ2-1; 9 bases match TRBD2. The CDR3 is made up of 15 amino acids. Germline loops: CDR1 SGHRS, CDR2 YFSETQ. The J segment lost 8 bases and the V segment lost 0 bases, leaving 6 bases of the junction unmatched. This CDR3 reads CASSLGRSGSDEQFF. The DNA of the CDR3 is TGCGCCAGCAGCTTGGGGCGTAGCGGGAGCGATGAGCAGTTCTTC.

V is TRBV2 and J is TRBJ2-7; 7 bases are a match to TRBD2. CDR1 is SNHLY, CDR2 FYNNEI, per germline. This CDR3 comprises 13 residues. The junction had 2 bases not matched to a gene; V was cut back by 6 bases and J by 0 bases. This chain's CDR3 is CASRRTSSYEQYF. CDR3 coding DNA: TGTGCCAGCAGGCGGACTAGCTCCTACGAGCAGTACTTC.